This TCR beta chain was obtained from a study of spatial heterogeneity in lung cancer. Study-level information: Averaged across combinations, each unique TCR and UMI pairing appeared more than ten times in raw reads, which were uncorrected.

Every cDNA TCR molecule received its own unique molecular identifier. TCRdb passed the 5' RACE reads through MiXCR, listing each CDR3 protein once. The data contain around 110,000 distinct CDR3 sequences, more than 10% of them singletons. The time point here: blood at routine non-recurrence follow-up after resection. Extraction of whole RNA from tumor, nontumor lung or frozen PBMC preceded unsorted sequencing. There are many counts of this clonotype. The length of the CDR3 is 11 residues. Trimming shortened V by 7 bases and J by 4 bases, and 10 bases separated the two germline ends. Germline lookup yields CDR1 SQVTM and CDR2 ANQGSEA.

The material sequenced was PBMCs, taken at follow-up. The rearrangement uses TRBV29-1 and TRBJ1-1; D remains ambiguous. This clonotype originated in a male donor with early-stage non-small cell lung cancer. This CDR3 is CSARGSTEAFF. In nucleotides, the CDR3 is TGCAGCGCCCGCGGGAGCACTGAAGCTTTCTTT.